Sequencing of this T cell receptor beta chain was carried out in a study of cytomegalovirus exposure and HLA in healthy donors. About the research overall: Falling in the Caucasian-associated ancestry cluster were about 82% of approximately 410 genotyped donors.

The PCR was carried out with 60 Vbeta primers and 13 Jbeta primers. TCRdb keeps only in-frame clones here, not all; method: immunoSEQ multiplex PCR. Seen here are some 77,000 clones, about 80% observed once, and the top ten hold roughly 2.5%. Germline V gene data show CDR1 as SNHLY and CDR2 as FYNNEI. The V and J ends lost 5 bases and 6 bases respectively, with 13 bases between them. The CDR3 loop spans 13 amino acids. This clone was detected only once. What was sequenced was PBMCs. The chain combines TRBV2 with TRBJ1-2; tentatively, D is TRBD1 (6 bases). This clonotype originated in a man aged 25-45 years in good health and CMV-seronegative. The DNA for the CDR3 is TGTGCCAGCAGTAGAGGACAGCTCGATGGCTACACCTTC. Translation gives CASSRGQLDGYTF.